One sample yielded the 23 T cell receptor beta chains listed below, sequenced in a study of technical replicates of blood from a handful of donors. Measured with immunoSEQ multiplex PCR; TCRdb has only the in-frame clones, and not every one. Found here are around 67,000 clones, more than 90% of them singletons; the top ten hold over 0.35%. Sequencing was performed on T cells isolated from PBMCs. The receptors stem from a human donor in good health.

The V and J genes are TRBV11-2 and TRBJ2-2; maybe TRBD1 (6 bases). The CDR3 contains 14 residues. The V end was cut by 4 bases, the J end by 3 bases, with 9 bases between. CDR1 is SGHAT and CDR2 is FQNNGV in the germline V gene. CDR3 nucleotides: TGTGCCAGCAGCTCTTACAGGGACACCGGGGAGCTGTTTTTT. Protein product: CASSSYRDTGELFF. The complete variable domain, with remaining parts taken from reference TRBV11-2 and TRBJ2-2, reads EAGVAQSPRYKIIEKRQSVAFWCNPISGHATLYWYQQILGQGPKLLIQFQNNGVVDDSQLPKDRFSAERLKGVDSTLKIQPAKLEDSAVYLCASSSYRDTGELFFGEGSRLTVL.

The CDR3 loop is CASSQEAGTDTQYF. CDR3 DNA: TGTGCCAGCAGCCAAGAAGCGGGAACAGATACGCAGTATTTT. The chain employs TRBV4-2 and TRBJ2-3; TRBD2 matches 7 bases. This CDR3 region has 14 residues. The germline V gene encodes CDR1 LGHNA and CDR2 YNFKEQ. Losses at the gene ends were 0 bases for V and 3 bases for J; bases not matched to a gene: 0.

The rearrangement links TRBV6-5 to TRBJ2-7; 10 nucleotides agree with TRBD2. Germline CDR1 is MNHEY and CDR2 is SVGAGI. V was pared by 8 bases and J by 6 bases, with 4 bases of the junction left unmatched. This CDR3 comprises 12 residues. Here the CDR3 reads CASGLAGGEQYF. Here the CDR3 DNA reads TGTGCCAGCGGGTTAGCGGGAGGCGAGCAGTACTTC.

The chain recombines TRBV5-1 with TRBJ2-5; TRBD1 agrees at 7 bases. The CDR3 is 15 amino acids. V shed 1 base, J shed 3 bases, and the junction held 6 bases outside the gene matches. Germline CDR1 is SGHRS and CDR2 is YFSETQ. The CDR3 reads CASSLNPGGEETQYF. CDR3 DNA sequence: TGCGCCAGCAGCTTGAATCCAGGGGGTGAAGAGACCCAGTACTTC.

The chain uses TRBV11-2 and TRBJ1-1; D perhaps matches TRBD1 (5 bases). Germline-derived CDR1 and CDR2 are SGHAT and FQNNGV. Trimming removed 1 base from V and 6 bases from J, with 12 bases in between. The CDR3 is 14 residues long. The CDR3 DNA is TGTGCCAGCAGCTTAGCCAGGGAAGGGTCTGAAGCTTTCTTT. Its protein product is CASSLAREGSEAFF.

This rearrangement joins TRBV5-6 to TRBJ1-5, with TRBD1 identical over 8 bases. Germline-derived CDR1 and CDR2 are SGHDT and YYEEEE. The CDR3 totals 14 residues. The V and J ends lost 4 bases and 6 bases, in that order; junction bases with no gene match: 6. The chain's CDR3 is CASSVQGGRQPQHF. The CDR3, as DNA: TGTGCCAGCAGCGTACAGGGGGGACGTCAGCCCCAGCATTTT.

This rearrangement joins TRBV5-4 to TRBJ2-5; TRBD1 matches 7 bases. Germline CDR1 is SGHNT and CDR2 is YYREEE (reference sequence). The CDR3 is made up of 15 amino acids. V shed 1 base, J shed 5 bases, and the junction held 8 bases outside the gene matches. CDR3 sequence: CASSLIGQAGETQYF. The DNA of the CDR3 is TGTGCCAGCAGCTTGATCGGACAGGCGGGCGAGACCCAGTACTTC.

The chain carries TRBV30 and TRBJ1-1; 7 nucleotides line up with TRBD1. This CDR3 is 14 amino acids long. The V and J ends lost 0 bases and 4 bases, in that order; junction bases with no gene match: 5. Germline values: CDR1 GTSNPN, CDR2 SVGIG (reference sequence). The CDR3 bases are TGTGCCTGGAGTGTAGGAGGGGGCTTCACTGAAGCTTTCTTT. Its translation is CAWSVGGGFTEAFF.

This chain connects TRBV29-1 to TRBJ1-4, with 7 bases matching TRBD1. Germline CDR1 SQVTM, CDR2 ANQGSEA. The CDR3 is 14 residues long. V shed 1 base and J 4 bases; nucleotides not matched to a gene: 3. DNA for the CDR3: TGCAGCGTTGAAGGCACAGGGGATAATGAAAAACTGTTTTTT. Amino acids: CSVEGTGDNEKLFF.

This clone occurred once. The J gene is TRBJ2-2, the V gene TRBV29-1, with 10 bases lining up with TRBD2. CDR3 length: 16 residues. CDR1 is SQVTM, CDR2 ANQGSEA, per germline. The J segment lost 1 base and the V segment lost 4 bases, leaving 6 bases of the junction unmatched. CDR3 in DNA: TGCAGCGTTGCCGGGACTAGCGATCGGAACACCGGGGAGCTGTTTTTT. It translates to CSVAGTSDRNTGELFF.

This rearrangement joins TRBV30 to TRBJ2-7; D is undetermined. Trimming removed 8 bases from V and 3 bases from J, with 11 bases in between. Germline V gene lookup returns CDR1 GTSNPN and CDR2 SVGIG (reference sequence). This CDR3 comprises 11 residues. CDR3 region: CALHDIYEQYF. CDR3 in DNA: TGTGCCCTTCATGACATCTACGAGCAGTACTTC. The complete variable domain, with remaining parts taken from reference TRBV30 and TRBJ2-7, reads SQTIHQWPATLVQPVGSPLSLECTVEGTSNPNLYWYRQAAGRGLQLLFYSVGIGQISSEVPQNLSASRPQDRQFILSSKKLLLSDSGFYLCALHDIYEQYFGPGTRLTVT.

The gene calls are TRBV7-9 and TRBJ2-1; TRBD2 matches at 8 bases. Unmatched junction bases numbered 5, after V lost 1 base and J lost 9 bases. Germline CDR1 SEHNR, CDR2 FQNEAQ (reference sequence). The CDR3 is made up of 14 amino acids. CDR3 in DNA: TGTGCCAGCAGCTTAGTCGGGAGGGCCGTTGAGCAGTTCTTC. This gives the protein CASSLVGRAVEQFF.

The rearrangement joins TRBV9 to TRBJ1-2, with D tentatively TRBD1 (6 bases). The CDR3 runs to 14 residues. Deletions cut 5 bases from V and 1 base from J, with 12 bases between. CDR1 is SGDLS, CDR2 YYNGEE, per germline. The DNA of the CDR3 is TGTGCCAGCAGTGGTACAGGGTATAACTATGGCTACACCTTC. As protein: CASSGTGYNYGYTF.

The chain employs TRBV7-9 and TRBJ2-3; TRBD1 matches at 9 bases. The CDR3 covers 15 residues. Per germline, CDR1 SEHNR and CDR2 FQNEAQ (reference sequence). J was trimmed by 1 base and V by 4 bases; bases with no gene match: 3. This CDR3 is CASSCRDRGTDTQYF. The CDR3 DNA reads as TGTGCCAGCAGCTGCCGGGACAGGGGCACAGATACGCAGTATTTT.

This rearrangement joins TRBV6-1 to TRBJ2-2; 11 positions agree with TRBD2. There are 17 residues in the CDR3. With V trimmed by 4 bases and J by 0 bases, 4 bases remained unmatched. Germline V gene sequence: CDR1 MNHNS, CDR2 SASEGT. CDR3 in amino acids: CASSGLAGGPNTGELFF. The CDR3 nucleotides are TGTGCCAGCAGTGGTCTAGCGGGAGGCCCGAACACCGGGGAGCTGTTTTTT.

This clone appeared once. This chain connects TRBV6-1 to TRBJ2-1; D may be TRBD1 (6 bases). Germline V gene sequence: CDR1 MNHNS, CDR2 SASEGT. The V end lost 1 base, the J end lost 6 bases, and 16 bases lay between the germline ends. The CDR3 runs 16 residues. In DNA form, the CDR3 reads TGTGCCAGCAGTGAAGTCGTTGGACAGACCATCAATGAGCAGTTCTTC. The encoded protein is CASSEVVGQTINEQFF.

The rearrangement uses TRBV10-3 and TRBJ2-5, with TRBD1 matching over 9 bases. Germline V gene data show CDR1 as ENHRY and CDR2 as SYGVKD. The CDR3 runs to 18 residues. The V and J ends lost 1 base and 2 bases, in that order; junction bases with no gene match: 11. CDR3 sequence reads: CAISEYGSTGGSQETQYF. CDR3 bases: TGTGCCATCAGTGAGTACGGTTCAACAGGGGGCTCTCAAGAGACCCAGTACTTC.

The gene calls are TRBV10-3 and TRBJ1-4, with TRBD1 as a possible D gene (5 bases). There are 14 residues in the CDR3. The germline V gene encodes CDR1 ENHRY and CDR2 SYGVKD. V was cut by 4 bases and J by 13 bases, with 19 bases left in between. CDR3 loop: CAISGGRAVNGLFF. The DNA of the CDR3 is TGTGCCATCAGTGGAGGCAGGGCCGTAAATGGACTGTTTTTT.

The chain employs TRBV30 and TRBJ2-7; D gene uncertain. Trimming shortened V by 5 bases and J by 0 bases, and 8 bases separated the two germline ends. The germline gives CDR1 GTSNPN, CDR2 SVGIG (reference sequence). This CDR3 has 12 residues. The CDR3 sequence: CAWGPVSYEQYF. The CDR3 bases are TGTGCCTGGGGGCCAGTCTCCTACGAGCAGTACTTC.

The V call is TRBV7-3, the J call TRBJ1-2; TRBD1 matches at 7 bases. V dropped 5 bases and J dropped 5; count of bases not matched to a gene: 8. The CDR3 runs 14 residues. Looked up from germline, CDR1 is SGHTA and CDR2 is FQGTGA. CDR3 in amino acids: CASSPRQGTYGYTF. CDR3 DNA: TGTGCCAGCAGCCCCAGACAGGGAACTTATGGCTACACCTTC. The variable domain in full, with the rest retrieved from reference TRBV7-3 and TRBJ1-2, is GAGVSQTPSNKVTEKGKYVELRCDPISGHTALYWYRQSLGQGPEFLIYFQGTGAADDSGLPNDRFFAVRPEGSVSTLKIQRTERGDSAVYLCASSPRQGTYGYTFGSGTRLTVV.

The chain couples TRBV27 to TRBJ2-5; D is unclear. Looked up from germline, CDR1 is MNHEY and CDR2 is SMNVEV (reference sequence). Trimming pared 6 bases from V and 3 bases from J, leaving 17 bases between. The CDR3 runs to 15 residues. CDR3 DNA: TGTGCCAGCAGGGGCTTGGGTTCCCCAGAAGAGACCCAGTACTTC. This sequence encodes CASRGLGSPEETQYF.

V is TRBV23-1 and J is TRBJ2-1; perhaps TRBD1 as D (5 bases). TRBV23-1 counts as an open reading frame of uncertain function. This CDR3 comprises 15 residues. Trimming pared 9 bases from V and 7 bases from J, leaving 22 bases between. CDR3 sequence reads: CASRRVGRAGNEQFF. The CDR3 DNA sequence: TGCGCCAGTCGACGAGTGGGCAGGGCAGGGAATGAGCAGTTCTTC.

The chain uses TRBV19 and TRBJ1-4; unclear D gene. The V gene's germline CDR1 is LNHDA and CDR2 SQIVND (reference sequence). The length of the CDR3 is 12 residues. Trimming pared 5 bases from V and 8 bases from J, leaving 9 bases between. The CDR3 nucleotides are TGTGCCAGTAGTCAGAGAGGCGAAAAACTGTTTTTT. Translated, it gives CASSQRGEKLFF.